What follows are 18 T cell receptor beta chains derived from one specimen sequenced in a study of shared clonotypes between healthy human individuals. Profiled with immunoSEQ multiplex PCR; TCRdb holds only in-frame clones, not every one. The data show some 500,000 clones, 95% to 97% seen once. Sample: naive CD4+ T cells sorted from blood. The subset denotes: CD45RA+ positively selected. The receptor set was obtained from a woman in her twenties or thirties in good health.

The rearrangement uses TRBV29-1 and TRBJ1-4; TRBD1 agrees at 8 bases. J was trimmed by 7 bases and V by 6 bases; bases with no gene match: 7. Per germline, CDR1 SQVTM and CDR2 ANQGSEA. CDR3 size: 13 residues. The CDR3 coding sequence is TGCAGCGTGGAGACAGGGGTCCGTGAAAAACTGTTTTTT. Translating gives CSVETGVREKLFF.

The chain carries TRBV28 and TRBJ2-1, with D possibly being TRBD2 (6 bases). From germline, CDR1 is MDHEN and CDR2 SYDVKM. Deletions cut 3 bases from V and 6 bases from J, with 15 bases between. CDR3 size: 15 residues. The CDR3 region has the DNA TGTGCCAGCAGTTTGGGCAGAGGGACTCTCAATGAGCAGTTCTTC. Its translation: CASSLGRGTLNEQFF.

The gene calls are TRBV5-1 and TRBJ2-1; tentative D call: TRBD1 (6 bases). From germline, CDR1 is SGHRS and CDR2 YFSETQ. The CDR3 totals 12 residues. Trimming took off 3 bases at V and 7 bases at J, with 8 bases between the two ends. CDR3 amino acids: CASSYDRNEQFF. CDR3 coding DNA: TGCGCCAGCAGCTACGACAGGAATGAGCAGTTCTTC.

The chain links TRBV28 to TRBJ2-7, with 7 bases that match TRBD1. CDR3 size: 15 residues. Losses at the gene ends were 2 bases for V and 1 base for J; bases not matched to a gene: 5. CDR1 MDHEN and CDR2 SYDVKM come from the germline V gene. The CDR3 region is CASSLLVRGSYEQYF. The CDR3 coding sequence is TGTGCCAGCAGTTTACTGGTCAGGGGGTCCTACGAGCAGTACTTC. Drawing the rest from reference TRBV28 and TRBJ2-7, the complete variable domain is DVKVTQSSRYLVKRTGEKVFLECVQDMDHENMFWYRQDPGLGLRLIYFSYDVKMKEKGDIPEGYSVSREKKERFSLILESASTNQTSMYLCASSLLVRGSYEQYFGPGTRLTVT.

The chain is built from TRBV20-1 and TRBJ2-2; no clear D gene. V lost 3 bases and J lost 6, with 5 bases in between. The CDR3 totals 11 residues. Looked up from germline, CDR1 is DFQATT and CDR2 is SNEGSKA (reference sequence). CDR3 nucleotide sequence: TGCAGTGCTAGTGGCTCCGGGGAGCTGTTTTTT. Protein sequence: CSASGSGELFF.

The rearrangement links TRBV6-1 to TRBJ2-5; TRBD2 might be the D (5 bases). V was trimmed by 6 bases and J by 5 bases, leaving 13 bases between them. The CDR3 contains 13 residues. The V gene's germline CDR1 is MNHNS and CDR2 SASEGT. CDR3 bases: TGTGCCAGCAGCGTTGGGAGCCCGGAGACCCAGTACTTC. Protein: CASSVGSPETQYF.

V usage is TRBV19 and J usage is TRBJ2-7; TRBD2 agrees at 11 bases. V shed 2 bases and J 3 bases; nucleotides not matched to a gene: 3. CDR3 length: 15 residues. Germline V gene lookup returns CDR1 LNHDA and CDR2 SQIVND (reference sequence). CDR3 loop: CASSILAGGNYEQYF. CDR3 bases: TGTGCCAGTAGTATACTAGCGGGAGGTAACTACGAGCAGTACTTC.

The rearrangement uses TRBV5-1 and TRBJ2-3, with TRBD1 identical over 9 bases. After removal of 3 bases from V and 4 bases from J, the junction contained 9 bases not matched to a gene. The CDR3 covers 16 residues. Germline loops: CDR1 SGHRS, CDR2 YFSETQ. CDR3 nucleotide sequence: TGCGCCAGCAGCTGGCGGGACAGGGTTTCTCCAGATACGCAGTATTTT. It translates to CASSWRDRVSPDTQYF.

V gene TRBV6-5 combines with J gene TRBJ2-7, with D unclear. V dropped 5 bases and J dropped 3 bases, with 5 bases sitting between them. The CDR3 has 11 amino acids. The germline CDR1 and CDR2 sequences are MNHEY and SVGAGI. CDR3 coding DNA: TGTGCCAGCAGTCAGAGCTACGAGCAGTACTTC. This codes for CASSQSYEQYF.

V is TRBV7-9 and J is TRBJ2-5; D not resolved. Matching the DNA end better, TRBJ2-7 makes the J call doubtful. The germline CDR1 and CDR2 sequences are SEHNR and FQNEAQ (reference sequence). This CDR3 spans 14 amino acids. The CDR3 DNA sequence: TGTGCCAGCAGCCCCGCCCCCTTCTCCTACGAGCAGTACTTC. Its protein product is CASSPAPFSYEQYF.

This clone has only one observation. The chain has TRBV15 and TRBJ2-7, with D maybe TRBD2 (6 bases). Per the germline V gene, CDR1 is LNHNV and CDR2 is YYDKDF (reference sequence). The CDR3 sequence is 15 residues long. Trimming removed 0 bases at V and 7 bases at J, with 16 bases between. CDR3 protein: CATSREEGLLGEQYF. The CDR3 bases are TGTGCCACCAGCAGAGAGGAGGGCCTTCTCGGGGAGCAGTACTTC.

V and J are TRBV5-1 and TRBJ2-3, with 8 bases lining up with TRBD2. The CDR3 consists of 17 residues. Trimming took 0 bases from V and 4 from J; bases not matched to a gene: 10. Per germline, CDR1 SGHRS and CDR2 YFSETQ. The CDR3 spells CASSLASGREVADTQYF. The CDR3, as DNA: TGCGCCAGCAGCTTGGCTTCGGGGCGGGAGGTTGCAGATACGCAGTATTTT.

Note on this clone: A junction boundary mismatches the germline segment, possibly from a read error. The chain is built from TRBV30 and TRBJ2-1, with 8 bases matching TRBD2. The germline V gene encodes CDR1 GTSNPN and CDR2 SVGIG (reference sequence). The CDR3 is made up of 15 amino acids. The CDR3 DNA sequence: TGTGCCTGGAGTACGGGAGGGCTCTCCCACAATGAGCAGTTCTTC. Its protein product is CAWSTGGLSHNEQFF.

The chain couples TRBV5-1 to TRBJ1-2, with a possible D match to TRBD1 (5 bases). The CDR3 loop spans 14 amino acids. CDR1 SGHRS and CDR2 YFSETQ come from the germline V gene. V lost 4 bases to trimming and J lost 3 bases, with 13 bases between them. CDR3 sequence: CASSVKIGDYGYTF. CDR3 coding DNA: TGCGCCAGCAGCGTGAAGATAGGGGACTATGGCTACACCTTC.

This chain links TRBV4-2 with TRBJ1-5; perhaps TRBD1 as D (5 bases). V lost 0 bases and J 1 base, leaving 7 bases between the germline ends. CDR1 LGHNA and CDR2 YNFKEQ come from the germline V gene. The CDR3 runs to 15 residues. DNA of the CDR3: TGTGCCAGCAGCCAAGACCGGGGGAGCAATCAGCCCCAGCATTTT. Amino acids: CASSQDRGSNQPQHF.

The chain uses TRBV11-2 and TRBJ2-5; D is unresolved. The tail of the sequence fits TRBJ2-7 better, so the J call may be wrong. The germline V gene encodes CDR1 SGHAT and CDR2 FQNNGV. This CDR3 comprises 15 residues. The CDR3 coding sequence is TGTGCCAGCAGCTTAGGGGCCAGACTCTCCTACGAGCAGTACTTC. Residues: CASSLGARLSYEQYF.

The chain joins TRBV2 to TRBJ1-1, with 8 nucleotides matching TRBD1. Per germline, CDR1 SNHLY and CDR2 FYNNEI. The CDR3 consists of 13 residues. V lost 3 bases and J lost 4; bases outside the gene matches: 1. As DNA, the CDR3 is TGTGCCAGCAGTGACACAGGGGGCACTGAAGCTTTCTTT. As protein: CASSDTGGTEAFF.

This sequence joins TRBV28 and TRBJ2-5, with 7 bases matching TRBD1. V lost 10 bases and J lost 2; bases outside the gene matches: 7. Germline V gene sequence: CDR1 MDHEN, CDR2 SYDVKM. The CDR3 has 13 residues. CDR3 DNA sequence: TGTGCCACTAGAGGACAGGCACAAGAGACCCAGTACTTC. Residues: CATRGQAQETQYF. The complete variable domain, with remaining parts taken from reference TRBV28 and TRBJ2-5, reads DVKVTQSSRYLVKRTGEKVFLECVQDMDHENMFWYRQDPGLGLRLIYFSYDVKMKEKGDIPEGYSVSREKKERFSLILESASTNQTSMYLCATRGQAQETQYFGPGTRLLVL.